The T cell receptor beta chain described here comes from a study of cytomegalovirus exposure and HLA in healthy donors. With regard to this clone: The antigen remains undetermined. A read error may account for a junction end that differs from germline.

Primers for the PCR totalled 60 Vbeta and 13 Jbeta. Method: immunoSEQ multiplex PCR; TCRdb's copy keeps in-frame clones and lacks some. The sample gives 55,000 to 80,000 clones, 75% of which show up once; under 15% is in the top ten. Study-level points and caveats: Upon later analysis, HLA-associated TCR beta chains proved more clonally expanded than other, equally common chains. There were 150 to 200 TCR beta chains listed as cytomegalovirus-associated. In a later analysis, parvovirus B19, influenza, CMV and Epstein-Barr virus appeared linked to several top co-occurrence clusters. In a later analysis, DRB1 alleles had the most associated TCRs; HLA-C alleles the fewest.

Sequencing used PBMCs. The clonotype originates from a man between 65 and 79 years old in good health and CMV-seronegative.

The CDR3 spells CASSLPSNQEAQYF. Here the CDR3 DNA reads TGTGCCAGCAGCTTGCCGTCTAATCAAGAGGCCCAGTACTTC. The chain combines TRBV5-4 with TRBJ2-5; D gene ambiguous. The CDR3 consists of 14 residues. Germline CDR1 and CDR2: SGHNT and YYREEE (reference sequence).